These 8 T cell receptor beta chains were sequenced from one sample in a study of T cell responses to AZD1222 COVID-19 vaccine (dated by TCRdb to the early 2020s). According to the study, the label for this sample's time point signals: about 28 days (+/-7) after the second vaccine dose. Libraries were prepared through the immunoSEQ multiplex PCR assay. TCRdb obtained this table from immuneACCESS and retained in-frame rearrangements with V and J assigned. These tables miss some clones; where compared with another copy, unresolved V genes account for less than half of the shortfall, and the remainder is unexplained. For this sample there are about 180,000 clones; 88% appear just once. The leading ten clones occupy roughly a quarter of the sample. Specimen: peripheral blood, collected 28 days after the second AZD1222 dose. The receptors were sampled from an adult who received the AZD1222 COVID-19 vaccine.

J is TRBJ2-1 and V is TRBV6-2 or TRBV6-3, with TRBD2 matching over 11 bases. Germline loops: CDR1 MNHEY, CDR2 SVGEGT. This CDR3 region has 15 residues. V was clipped by 5 bases and J by 10 bases; unmatched bases: 10. The CDR3 DNA sequence: TGTGCCAGCAGTGTAATAGCGGGAGGGCTACGAGAGCAGTTCTTC. It specifies CASSVIAGGLREQFF.

This clone has just a few counts. The V gene is TRBV6-5, the J gene TRBJ2-3, with D perhaps TRBD2 (7 bases). The V gene's germline CDR1 is MNHEY and CDR2 SVGAGI. This CDR3 has 15 residues. The germline V and J ends were trimmed by 4 bases and 4 bases, with 15 bases remaining between them. CDR3: CASSSPGGSSDTQYF. The CDR3 DNA is TGTGCCAGCAGTTCCCCGGGGGGCTCTTCAGATACGCAGTATTTT.

This clone was observed a handful of times. The rearrangement links TRBV5-4 to TRBJ2-1; 7 positions agree with TRBD1. CDR1 SGHNT and CDR2 YYREEE come from the germline V gene (reference sequence). V was pared by 4 bases and J by 4 bases, with 8 bases of the junction left unmatched. This CDR3 has 15 residues. CDR3 sequence reads: CASSLRTGRYNEQFF. CDR3 in DNA: TGTGCCAGCAGCCTCCGGACAGGAAGGTACAATGAGCAGTTCTTC.

CDR3 region: CASRGGEGALTDTQYF. The CDR3, as DNA: TGTGCCAGCAGGGGGGGAGAGGGGGCCTTAACAGATACGCAGTATTTT. V gene TRBV11-1 combines with J gene TRBJ2-3; weak D call: TRBD1 (7 bases). The germline V gene has CDR1 SGHAT and CDR2 FQDESV (reference sequence). This CDR3 region has 16 residues. V lost 6 bases to trimming and J lost 3 bases, with 19 bases between them.

On this clone itself: Compared with germline, one end of the junction differs, possibly owing to a read error. The chain carries TRBV13 and TRBJ2-7, with D unclear. CDR1 and CDR2 from the germline V gene are PRHDT and FYEKMQ (reference sequence). The CDR3 consists of 15 residues. The CDR3 protein is CASSKRPLPSSEQYF. The DNA of the CDR3 is TGTGCCAGCAGCAAACGACCCTTACCCTCCTCCGAGCAGTACTTC.

This chain connects TRBV28 to TRBJ2-3; maybe TRBD1 (5 bases). V was shortened by 4 bases and J by 4 bases, with 15 bases between the two germline ends. Germline CDR1 is MDHEN and CDR2 is SYDVKM. The CDR3 covers 15 residues. Written as DNA, the CDR3 is TGTGCCAGCAGTTCGGGCGGTCAGGGTTCAGATACGCAGTATTTT. Amino acid sequence: CASSSGGQGSDTQYF.

The rearrangement links TRBV15 to TRBJ1-3; 7 bases align to TRBD1. The CDR3 extends over 17 amino acids. Per germline, CDR1 LNHNV and CDR2 YYDKDF (reference sequence). V lost 5 bases and J lost 0; bases outside the gene matches: 10. CDR3 loop: CATSPVRGRISGNTIYF. The CDR3 DNA reads as TGTGCCACCAGCCCCGTGAGGGGGCGCATCTCTGGAAACACCATATATTTT.

The chain is built from TRBV3-1 (or the pseudogene TRBV3-2) and TRBJ2-1; 9 nucleotides align to TRBD2. The CDR3 sequence is 14 residues long. The V segment lost 1 base and the J segment 9 bases; nucleotides outside the gene matches: 4. CDR1 LGHDT and CDR2 YNNKEL come from the germline V gene (reference sequence). CDR3 amino acids: CASSQGLAVGEQFF. The CDR3 DNA is TGTGCCAGCAGCCAAGGACTAGCGGTGGGTGAGCAGTTCTTC.